These 24 T cell receptor beta chains originate from one sample sequenced in a study of blood T cell repertoires in COVID-19. Repertoires were generated with immunoSEQ multiplex PCR, while TCRdb's copy carries only in-frame clones and drops some. The table has about 200,000 clones, more than 80% seen once; the top ten hold roughly 0.56%. Sample: peripheral blood. These receptors were taken from a man aged 45-65 years with acute or convalescent COVID-19.

The rearrangement uses TRBV5-1 and TRBJ1-2; 8 bases line up with TRBD1. From germline, CDR1 is SGHRS and CDR2 YFSETQ. CDR3 length: 13 residues. Trimming cost V 2 bases and J 3 bases; bases outside gene matches: 0. The CDR3 DNA reads TGCGCCAGCAGCTTACAGGGGGACTATGGCTACACCTTC. As protein: CASSLQGDYGYTF.

The chain joins TRBV5-1 to TRBJ1-1, with D perhaps TRBD1 (6 bases). V was pared by 0 bases and J by 1 base, with 7 bases between. This CDR3 comprises 14 residues. Germline CDR1 reads SGHRS; CDR2 reads YFSETQ. CDR3 sequence reads: CASSLGGQNTEAFF. CDR3 bases: TGCGCCAGCAGCTTGGGGGGGCAGAACACTGAAGCTTTCTTT.

This clone showed up just once. The chain recombines TRBV11-2 with TRBJ1-2; no reliable D call. Germline V gene lookup returns CDR1 SGHAT and CDR2 FQNNGV. Trimming pared 3 bases from V and 0 bases from J, leaving 8 bases between. The CDR3 is 14 residues long. The CDR3 region has the DNA TGTGCCAGCAGCTTCGCACAGACTAACTATGGCTACACCTTC. Translated, it gives CASSFAQTNYGYTF.

The genes are TRBV4-3 and TRBJ1-6; D not certain. Per germline, CDR1 LGHNA and CDR2 YSLEER. The CDR3 totals 15 residues. Trimming stripped 0 bases from V and 3 bases from J, with 6 bases between. Here the CDR3 reads CASSQDMSYNSPLHF. The CDR3 nucleotides are TGCGCCAGCAGCCAAGATATGAGCTATAATTCACCCCTCCACTTT.

This clone appeared once. As DNA, the CDR3 is TGTGCCAGCTCCCGAGGCAATCAGCCCCAGCATTTT. Translating it yields CASSRGNQPQHF. This chain connects TRBV7-9 to TRBJ1-5, with D uncertain. Trimming left V 8 bases short and J 2 bases short, with 7 bases between. Germline-derived CDR1 and CDR2 are SEHNR and FQNEAQ (reference sequence). This CDR3 region has 12 residues.

The V call is TRBV4-1, the J call TRBJ2-1; D call uncertain. The CDR3 spans 16 residues. The ends were cut back, 1 base at V and 0 bases at J, with 10 bases in the middle. Germline values: CDR1 MGHRA, CDR2 YSYEKL. CDR3 in amino acids: CASSQASRTSYNEQFF. The CDR3 DNA sequence: TGCGCCAGCAGCCAAGCTAGTAGAACCTCCTACAATGAGCAGTTCTTC.

The chain carries TRBV3-1 (or the pseudogene TRBV3-2) and TRBJ2-1; the match to TRBD2 covers 12 bases. Germline CDR1 reads LGHDT; CDR2 reads YNNKEL (reference sequence). V dropped 4 bases and J dropped 12; count of bases not matched to a gene: 4. The length of the CDR3 is 13 residues. CDR3 sequence: CASSRLAGDWQFF. CDR3 DNA: TGTGCCAGCAGCCGACTAGCGGGAGATTGGCAGTTCTTC.

Only one count was recorded for this clone. The rearrangement uses TRBV7-9 and TRBJ2-1, with 9 bases aligning to TRBD1. Germline lookup yields CDR1 SEHNR and CDR2 FQNEAQ (reference sequence). There are 12 residues in the CDR3. The V segment lost 6 bases and the J segment 7 bases; nucleotides outside the gene matches: 1. The DNA of the CDR3 is TGTGCCAGCAGGACAGGGGGAAATGAGCAGTTCTTC. Its protein product is CASRTGGNEQFF.

The chain couples TRBV5-1 to TRBJ2-3, with a weak D call TRBD2 (6 bases). Germline CDR1 is SGHRS and CDR2 is YFSETQ. This CDR3 spans 13 amino acids. V shed 7 bases and J shed 1 base, with 10 bases lying between them. The CDR3 is CASAGLGTDTQYF. The CDR3 DNA reads as TGCGCCAGCGCGGGATTGGGCACAGATACGCAGTATTTT.

This clone was detected only once. The chain combines TRBV9 with TRBJ2-2, with 7 bases lining up with TRBD2. Per the germline V gene, CDR1 is SGDLS and CDR2 is YYNGEE. The CDR3 contains 15 residues. The V segment lost 1 base and the J segment 3 bases; nucleotides outside the gene matches: 3. CDR3 amino acids: CASSVRGSDTGELFF. CDR3 sequence (DNA): TGTGCCAGCAGCGTACGCGGGAGCGACACCGGGGAGCTGTTTTTT.

As regards this clone: The germline gene is not matched at one end of the junction; a read error may be the cause. This rearrangement joins TRBV19 to TRBJ1-4; tentatively, D is TRBD1 (5 bases). The CDR3 spans 18 residues. CDR1 and CDR2 from the germline V gene are LNHDA and SQIVND (reference sequence). The CDR3 nucleotides are TGTGCCAGTAGTACCTGGGGCCTTTCCTTATCAACGAATGAAAAACTGTTTTTT. This sequence encodes CASSTWGLSLSTNEKLFF.

V is TRBV11-2 and J is TRBJ1-3; D gene uncertain. The V gene lost 3 bases and the J gene lost 2 bases, with 8 bases spanning the gap. The CDR3 loop spans 14 amino acids. Looked up from germline, CDR1 is SGHAT and CDR2 is FQNNGV. The CDR3 loop reads CASSFDSPGNTIYF. The CDR3 coding sequence is TGTGCCAGCAGCTTCGACTCACCTGGAAACACCATATATTTT.

Only a few counts were recorded for this clone. J is TRBJ2-1 and V is TRBV9; D possibly corresponds to TRBD2 (7 bases). V gave up 0 bases and J gave up 5 bases, with 15 bases separating them. Per the germline V gene, CDR1 is SGDLS and CDR2 is YYNGEE. The CDR3 extends over 16 amino acids. The CDR3 region has the DNA TGTGCCAGCAGCGTAGACGGGGGGCTGTGGGACAATGAGCAGTTCTTC. Translating gives CASSVDGGLWDNEQFF.

The chain carries TRBV27 and TRBJ2-7, with D perhaps TRBD1 (5 bases). CDR3 length: 13 residues. Trimming removed 4 bases at V and 3 bases at J, with 10 bases between. The V gene's germline CDR1 is MNHEY and CDR2 SMNVEV (reference sequence). CDR3: CASSSRRGYEQYF. The CDR3 nucleotides read TGTGCCAGCAGTTCGCGTAGGGGCTACGAGCAGTACTTC.

This chain connects TRBV6-5 to TRBJ2-1, with 9 bases matching TRBD1. In germline, CDR1 is MNHEY, CDR2 SVGAGI. The CDR3 sequence is 15 residues long. Trimming took 5 bases from V and 6 from J; bases not matched to a gene: 8. The CDR3 bases are TGTGCCAGCAGTACCCCGGACAGGGGTGGCAATGAGCAGTTCTTC. As protein: CASSTPDRGGNEQFF.

This chain links TRBV29-1 with TRBJ1-5; 7 bases are a match to TRBD1. With V trimmed by 4 bases and J by 0 bases, 0 bases remained unmatched. This CDR3 has 13 residues. Germline V gene sequence: CDR1 SQVTM, CDR2 ANQGSEA. The CDR3 DNA reads as TGCAGCGTTGGGGACAGTAGCAATCAGCCCCAGCATTTT. Encoded protein: CSVGDSSNQPQHF.

The chain recombines TRBV7-9 with TRBJ1-6, with 7 bases aligning to TRBD1. This CDR3 is 13 amino acids long. With V trimmed by 5 bases and J by 9 bases, 4 bases remained unmatched. Germline V gene data show CDR1 as SEHNR and CDR2 as FQNEAQ (reference sequence). CDR3 protein: CASSVDRASPLHF. The CDR3 DNA reads as TGTGCCAGCAGCGTCGACAGGGCTTCACCCCTCCACTTT.

The chain joins TRBV18 to TRBJ1-1; the D is unclear. CDR3 size: 13 residues. V shed 2 bases and J shed 11 bases, with 15 bases lying between them. The germline gives CDR1 KGHSH, CDR2 LQKENI. For the CDR3, the DNA is TGTGCCAGCTCACCAGGATCAAACCAGGATGCTTTCTTT. Translating gives CASSPGSNQDAFF.

The chain links TRBV13 to TRBJ1-1; 10 bases match TRBD1. Germline assignment: CDR1 PRHDT and CDR2 FYEKMQ (reference sequence). The CDR3 spans 14 residues. V lost 5 bases, J lost 6 bases, and 6 bases stayed unmatched. CDR3 nucleotide sequence: TGTGCCAGCAGCCAGGGACAGGGGCTTCCTGAAGCTTTCTTT. Its translation: CASSQGQGLPEAFF.

This chain connects TRBV6-1 to TRBJ1-5; 8 bases line up with TRBD1. The CDR3 is made up of 17 amino acids. The germline CDR1 and CDR2 sequences are MNHNS and SASEGT. V was clipped by 4 bases and J by 3 bases; unmatched bases: 11. The CDR3 sequence: CASSASSGTGINQPQHF. The CDR3 DNA sequence: TGTGCCAGCAGTGCATCATCCGGGACAGGCATCAATCAGCCCCAGCATTTT.

The chain joins TRBV9 to TRBJ1-3; D gene ambiguous. Trimming stripped 0 bases from V and 0 bases from J, with 4 bases between. The CDR3 covers 14 residues. Germline V CDR1 and CDR2: SGDLS, YYNGEE. DNA for the CDR3: TGTGCCAGCAGCGTAGCTAGCTCTGGAAACACCATATATTTT. Encoded protein: CASSVASSGNTIYF.

The chain is built from TRBV7-2 and TRBJ1-1; TRBD1 is a possible D gene (5 bases). In germline, CDR1 is SGHTA, CDR2 FQGNSA. Trimming removed 2 bases from V and 3 bases from J, with 10 bases in between. This CDR3 has 14 residues. This CDR3 reads CASSLRSRDTEAFF. Here the CDR3 DNA reads TGTGCCAGCAGCTTACGGAGCAGGGACACTGAAGCTTTCTTT.

The gene calls are TRBV11-2 and TRBJ2-4; D gene uncertain. V lost 5 bases and J lost 0, with 8 bases in between. Germline V gene data show CDR1 as SGHAT and CDR2 as FQNNGV. This CDR3 has 14 residues. CDR3 protein: CASSPEIAKNIQYF. The DNA of the CDR3 is TGTGCCAGCAGCCCAGAAATAGCCAAAAACATTCAGTACTTC.

The chain carries TRBV7-9 and TRBJ2-1; TRBD2 matches 8 bases. V was clipped by 5 bases and J by 7 bases; unmatched bases: 13. The germline V gene encodes CDR1 SEHNR and CDR2 FQNEAQ (reference sequence). This CDR3 comprises 16 residues. The CDR3 coding sequence is TGTGCCAGCAGCCCCCAACTAGCGGAGATTCGTAATGAGCAGTTCTTC. Translated, it gives CASSPQLAEIRNEQFF.